The present entry profiles one TCR beta chain with its context. The PCR contained 60 Vbeta and 13 Jbeta primers. Measured with immunoSEQ multiplex PCR; TCRdb has only the in-frame clones, and not every one. The table records 150,000 or so clones, approximately 70% of them present only once. These data are taken from a study of cytomegalovirus exposure and HLA in healthy donors. The clonotype was recovered from a man aged 40-50 years in good health and CMV-seropositive. The sample consisted of PBMCs.

CDR3 sequence reads: CSVEFPRGLTYGYTF. The CDR3 DNA reads TGCAGCGTTGAATTCCCCCGAGGTTTGACCTATGGCTACACCTTC. V and J are TRBV29-1 and TRBJ1-2; D ambiguous. V was shortened by 2 bases and J by 4 bases, with 17 bases between the two germline ends. Germline V CDR1 and CDR2: SQVTM, ANQGSEA. CDR3 length equals 15 residues.